These 15 T cell receptor beta chains were all obtained from the same sample, sequenced in a study of T cell clones after liver transplantation. TCRdb keeps only in-frame clones here, not all; method: immunoSEQ multiplex PCR. The table lists about 51,000 clones, roughly nine tenths of them singletons, with about 15% in the top ten. The sample was CD8+ T cells from blood, taken 12 months after liver transplant. These receptors all stem from a human patient who received a liver transplant. The T cells may come from the graft donor.

The CDR3 sequence: CASRLYAGITEAFF. The CDR3 DNA sequence: TGCGCCAGCAGGCTTTACGCAGGGATTACTGAAGCTTTCTTT. The chain employs TRBV4-1 and TRBJ1-1, with D possibly matching TRBD1 (5 bases). Germline V gene sequence: CDR1 MGHRA, CDR2 YSYEKL. The CDR3 covers 14 residues. V lost 6 bases to trimming and J lost 5 bases, with 16 bases between them.

This chain links TRBV27 with TRBJ2-7, with D uncertain. CDR3 length: 15 amino acids. V was shortened by 8 bases and J by 0 bases, with 17 bases between the two germline ends. The V gene's germline CDR1 is MNHEY and CDR2 SMNVEV (reference sequence). The chain's CDR3 is CASSISGSLSYEQYF. The CDR3 nucleotides are TGTGCCAGCTCCATATCGGGCAGCCTCTCCTACGAGCAGTACTTC.

The J gene is TRBJ2-7, the V gene TRBV6-1, with TRBD2 matching over 10 bases. V shed 2 bases and J 0 bases; nucleotides not matched to a gene: 1. The CDR3 has 15 amino acids. CDR1 and CDR2 from the germline V gene are MNHNS and SASEGT. The CDR3 DNA reads as TGTGCCAGCAGTGAAAGACTAGCGGGCTCCTACGAGCAGTACTTC. This encodes CASSERLAGSYEQYF.

V gene TRBV18 combines with J gene TRBJ2-1, with a possible D match to TRBD2 (6 bases). V shed 3 bases and J shed 5 bases, with 17 bases lying between them. Germline V gene data show CDR1 as KGHSH and CDR2 as LQKENI. The CDR3 has 16 amino acids. The CDR3 here is CASSPSGVTYNNEQFF. CDR3 in DNA: TGTGCCAGCTCACCCTCGGGGGTCACCTACAACAATGAGCAGTTCTTC. The variable domain in full, completed from reference TRBV18 and TRBJ2-1, reads NAGVMQNPRHLVRRRGQEARLRCSPMKGHSHVYWYRQLPEEGLKFMVYLQKENIIDESGMPKERFSAEFPKEGPSILRIQQVVRGDSAAYFCASSPSGVTYNNEQFFGPGTRLTVL.

The genes are TRBV7-9 and TRBJ1-2; weak D call: TRBD1 (6 bases). Trimming pared 2 bases from V and 3 bases from J, leaving 25 bases between. The CDR3 has 19 amino acids. Per the germline V gene, CDR1 is SEHNR and CDR2 is FQNEAQ (reference sequence). CDR3 coding DNA: TGTGCCAGCAGCTTACGGACGCAGCCACAGGGCGTTGGGGACTATGGCTACACCTTC. Protein: CASSLRTQPQGVGDYGYTF.

Only one count was recorded for this clone. V usage is TRBV5-1 and J usage is TRBJ1-4; D gene unclear. The CDR3 length is 14 residues. Trimming cost V 0 bases and J 4 bases, with 7 bases left between them. In germline, CDR1 is SGHRS, CDR2 YFSETQ. CDR3: CASSLGRDNEKLFF. CDR3 nucleotide sequence: TGCGCCAGCAGCTTGGGACGCGATAATGAAAAACTGTTTTTT.

This clone was seen a few times. J is TRBJ2-3 and V is TRBV19; TRBD1 is a possible D gene (6 bases). Trimming stripped 1 base from V and 2 bases from J, with 13 bases between. Germline V gene data show CDR1 as LNHDA and CDR2 as SQIVND (reference sequence). The CDR3 length is 16 residues. The CDR3, as DNA: TGTGCCAGTAGTATAGGAAGGGGACATCCCACAGATACGCAGTATTTT. Amino acid sequence: CASSIGRGHPTDTQYF.

The V gene is TRBV27, the J gene TRBJ2-7; D is uncertain. The ends were cut back, 2 bases at V and 2 bases at J, with 16 bases in the middle. Per germline, CDR1 MNHEY and CDR2 SMNVEV (reference sequence). The CDR3 sequence is 16 residues long. In DNA, the CDR3 is TGTGCCAGCAGTTTAGTCGGAAGGGCGTGGACCTACGAGCAGTACTTC. This gives the protein CASSLVGRAWTYEQYF.

This clone was detected only a few times. V gene TRBV25-1 combines with J gene TRBJ2-1; no definite D call. CDR1 is MGHDK, CDR2 SYGVNS, per germline. The V and J ends lost 1 base and 8 bases respectively, with 6 bases between them. The CDR3 covers 12 residues. The DNA for the CDR3 is TGTGCCAGCAGTGAATCGTACCATGAGCAGTTCTTC. Its protein is CASSESYHEQFF. The full variable domain, in which reference TRBV25-1 and TRBJ2-1 provide the parts outside the CDR3, is EADIYQTPRYLVIGTGKKITLECSQTMGHDKMYWYQQDPGMELHLIHYSYGVNSTEKGDLSSESTVSRIRTEHFPLTLESARPSHTSQYLCASSESYHEQFFGPGTRLTVL.

The rearrangement joins TRBV27 to TRBJ1-4; D might be TRBD1 (5 bases). CDR1 and CDR2 (germline): MNHEY, SMNVEV (reference sequence). V was pared by 2 bases and J by 6 bases, with 7 bases between. This CDR3 is built from 13 residues. CDR3 residues: CASSLGGDEKLFF. Here the CDR3 DNA reads TGTGCCAGCAGTTTAGGGGGGGATGAAAAACTGTTTTTT.

J is TRBJ1-3 and V is TRBV14; D is perhaps TRBD1 (5 bases). V was shortened by 0 bases and J by 5 bases, with 23 bases between the two germline ends. Germline V lookup: CDR1 SGHDN, CDR2 FVKESK. The CDR3 is 19 residues long. DNA for the CDR3: TGTGCCAGCAGCCAAGATCGCGCGACAGTGTTGGGCGGGAGAAACACCATATATTTT. The encoded protein is CASSQDRATVLGGRNTIYF.

This sequence joins TRBV6-5 and TRBJ1-1, with D possibly matching TRBD1 (6 bases). With 4 bases removed from V and 0 bases from J, the gap between germline ends came to 9 bases. The CDR3 spans 14 residues. Per the germline V gene, CDR1 is MNHEY and CDR2 is SVGAGI. CDR3 sequence: CASSSQGLNTEAFF. In DNA, the CDR3 is TGTGCCAGCAGTTCTCAGGGGTTGAACACTGAAGCTTTCTTT.

This chain uses TRBV6-5 with TRBJ1-2; 8 nucleotides match TRBD1. V was pared by 5 bases and J by 3 bases, with 5 bases of the junction left unmatched. In germline, CDR1 is MNHEY, CDR2 SVGAGI. This CDR3 is 14 amino acids long. CDR3: CASSTTGGHYGYTF. The CDR3 nucleotides are TGTGCCAGCAGTACTACAGGGGGGCACTATGGCTACACCTTC.

This sequence joins TRBV6-5 and TRBJ2-7, with 9 positions matching TRBD2. Germline assignment: CDR1 MNHEY and CDR2 SVGAGI. V was clipped by 2 bases and J by 2 bases; unmatched bases: 1. This CDR3 contains 14 residues. For the CDR3, the DNA is TGTGCCAGCAGTTACATAGCGGGAGCCTACGAGCAGTACTTC. It specifies CASSYIAGAYEQYF.

J is TRBJ2-5 and V is TRBV7-2, with a possible D match to TRBD1 (7 bases). The CDR3 has 14 amino acids. Trimming shortened V by 11 bases and J by 5 bases, and 21 bases separated the two germline ends. Germline V gene lookup returns CDR1 SGHTA and CDR2 FQGNSA. Written as DNA, the CDR3 is TGTGCCGGGGGATCAGGGGGGATTCAGGAGACCCAGTACTTC. Its translation: CAGGSGGIQETQYF.